The 21 T cell receptor beta chains reported below all come from one sample, sequenced in a study of regulatory dendritic cells for organ transplantation. The method was immunoSEQ multiplex PCR; TCRdb's version includes in-frame clones alone and lacks a portion of them. Of about 20,000 clones listed, 70% to 90% are singletons. CFSE-labeled sorted T cells met regulatory or mature dendritic cells for approximately 5 days. Their target antigens are unknown. Sequenced sample: naive CD4+ T cells from blood cultured with regulatory dendritic cells. The subset denotes: CD45RA+ naive T cells. The receptors originated from a human donor in good health.

The chain links TRBV4-2 to TRBJ1-2; D call uncertain. The CDR3 extends over 13 amino acids. V was trimmed by 1 base and J by 4 bases, leaving 7 bases between them. Germline V CDR1 and CDR2: LGHNA, YNFKEQ. The CDR3 nucleotides read TGTGCCAGCAGCCAAGGAAGTCTCTATGGCTACACCTTC. Protein: CASSQGSLYGYTF.

This chain links TRBV2 with TRBJ1-2; TRBD1 matches 9 bases. This CDR3 is 13 amino acids long. The V gene's germline CDR1 is SNHLY and CDR2 FYNNEI. The trim removed 8 bases at V and 8 bases at J, leaving 9 bases unmatched. The CDR3 DNA is TGTGCCAGCTCGGGACAGGGATCGGGAGGCTACACCTTC. Translated, it gives CASSGQGSGGYTF.

The gene calls are TRBV7-6 and TRBJ1-1, with TRBD1 as a possible D gene (6 bases). V dropped 2 bases and J dropped 1 base, with 11 bases sitting between them. CDR1 SGHVS and CDR2 FNYEAQ come from the germline V gene. This CDR3 is built from 15 residues. As DNA, the CDR3 is TGTGCCAGCAGCTTAAGTGGGGGCCGGAACACTGAAGCTTTCTTT. Its protein product is CASSLSGGRNTEAFF. Full variable domain (rest looked up from reference TRBV7-6 and TRBJ1-1): GAGVSQSPRYKVTKRGQDVALRCDPISGHVSLYWYRQALGQGPEFLTYFNYEAQQDKSGLPNDRFSAERPEGSISTLTIQRTEQRDSAMYRCASSLSGGRNTEAFFGQGTRLTVV.

To note about this clone: The junction does not match germline at one end; this may be a read error. The V and J genes are TRBV7-7 and TRBJ2-3; perhaps D is TRBD1 or TRBD2 (5 bases each). CDR1 is SSHAT and CDR2 is FNYEAQ in the germline V gene (reference sequence). The CDR3 is 16 amino acids. The CDR3 loop reads CASSPYIGTVTDTQYF. CDR3 coding DNA: TGTGCTAGCAGCCCTTACATCGGGACGGTCACAGATACGCAGTATTTT.

The V gene is TRBV6-6, the J gene TRBJ1-4; unclear D gene. The CDR3 contains 12 residues. Germline CDR1 MNHNY, CDR2 SVGAGI (reference sequence). V was clipped by 2 bases and J by 5 bases, with 3 bases between them. Written as DNA, the CDR3 is TGTGCCAGCAGTTACAGGAATGAAAAACTGTTTTTT. Residues: CASSYRNEKLFF.

V and J are TRBV28 and TRBJ2-6; 11 bases line up with TRBD2. The CDR3 extends over 16 amino acids. V shed 10 bases, J shed 0 bases, and the junction held 5 bases outside the gene matches. The germline V gene has CDR1 MDHEN and CDR2 SYDVKM. This chain's CDR3 is CATGLADYSGANVLTF. DNA for the CDR3: TGTGCCACGGGACTAGCGGACTACTCTGGGGCCAACGTCCTGACTTTC. Full variable domain (rest looked up from reference TRBV28 and TRBJ2-6): DVKVTQSSRYLVKRTGEKVFLECVQDMDHENMFWYRQDPGLGLRLIYFSYDVKMKEKGDIPEGYSVSREKKERFSLILESASTNQTSMYLCATGLADYSGANVLTFGAGSRLTVL.

This rearrangement joins TRBV6-6 to TRBJ1-2; 8 nucleotides line up with TRBD1. Germline V gene sequence: CDR1 MNHNY, CDR2 SVGAGI (reference sequence). This CDR3 region has 13 residues. V gave up 5 bases and J gave up 8 bases; unmatched junction bases: 7. The CDR3 reads CASSRTGGGGYTF. The DNA for the CDR3 is TGTGCCAGCAGTCGCACAGGGGGTGGAGGCTACACCTTC.

CDR3 amino acids: CASSIGAGETQYF. The CDR3 DNA sequence: TGTGCCAGTAGTATCGGGGCCGGAGAGACCCAGTACTTC. The gene calls are TRBV19 and TRBJ2-5; D possibly matches TRBD1 or TRBD2 (5 bases each). Trimming took off 3 bases at V and 4 bases at J, with 9 bases between the two ends. CDR1 is LNHDA, CDR2 SQIVND, per germline (reference sequence). This CDR3 is 13 amino acids long.

The genes are TRBV18 and TRBJ2-5, with D hard to call. The CDR3 covers 14 residues. The ends were cut back, 8 bases at V and 0 bases at J, with 13 bases in the middle. Germline values: CDR1 KGHSH, CDR2 LQKENI. The CDR3 region is CASVGRMNQETQYF. The CDR3 DNA sequence: TGTGCCAGCGTAGGCAGGATGAACCAAGAGACCCAGTACTTC. The full variable domain, rest sourced from reference TRBV18 and TRBJ2-5, is NAGVMQNPRHLVRRRGQEARLRCSPMKGHSHVYWYRQLPEEGLKFMVYLQKENIIDESGMPKERFSAEFPKEGPSILRIQQVVRGDSAAYFCASVGRMNQETQYFGPGTRLLVL.

The chain carries TRBV9 and TRBJ2-5; 12 bases align to TRBD1. The J segment lost 5 bases and the V segment lost 4 bases, leaving 21 bases of the junction unmatched. CDR1 is SGDLS, CDR2 YYNGEE, per germline. The CDR3 consists of 20 residues. DNA for the CDR3: TGTGCCAGCAGCCCGCGCCCGACCGGGACAGGGGGCCTGGATGGGGAGACCCAGTACTTC. It translates to CASSPRPTGTGGLDGETQYF. Using reference TRBV9 and TRBJ2-5 for the parts outside the CDR3, the full variable domain is DSGVTQTPKHLITATGQRVTLRCSPRSGDLSVYWYQQSLDQGLQFLIQYYNGEERAKGNILERFSAQQFPDLHSELNLSSLELGDSALYFCASSPRPTGTGGLDGETQYFGPGTRLLVL.

The chain carries TRBV7-9 and TRBJ1-6; a weak D match, TRBD1 (6 bases). The CDR3 contains 15 residues. CDR1 and CDR2 (germline): SEHNR, FQNEAQ (reference sequence). V was clipped by 5 bases and J by 7 bases, with 15 bases between them. This chain's CDR3 is CASSPTGHQNSPLHF. CDR3 in DNA: TGTGCCAGCAGCCCTACGGGACACCAGAATTCACCCCTCCACTTT.

This clone was counted once. V gene TRBV28 combines with J gene TRBJ2-5, with D possibly TRBD1 on 5 matching bases. The CDR3 spans 14 residues. Germline V gene lookup returns CDR1 MDHEN and CDR2 SYDVKM. V lost 6 bases, J lost 6 bases, and 17 bases lay in between. CDR3 coding DNA: TGTGCCAGCAGCCAGGGTGGGATTGGACAGACCCAGTACTTC. This gives the protein CASSQGGIGQTQYF.

The rearrangement joins TRBV5-1 to TRBJ1-2; maybe TRBD1 (6 bases). The V and J ends lost 4 bases and 5 bases respectively, with 15 bases between them. CDR3 size: 14 residues. From germline, CDR1 is SGHRS and CDR2 YFSETQ. The CDR3: CASSIGQWGYGYTF. CDR3 DNA sequence: TGCGCCAGCAGCATAGGACAGTGGGGGTATGGCTACACCTTC.

The sample holds one count of this clone. V gene TRBV25-1 combines with J gene TRBJ2-7, with D possibly matching TRBD2 (6 bases). The germline V gene has CDR1 MGHDK and CDR2 SYGVNS. This CDR3 is 15 amino acids long. V shed 5 bases and J shed 2 bases, with 16 bases lying between them. The CDR3 nucleotides are TGTGCCAGCAGTAAATTAGTAGCGGAGACCTACGAGCAGTACTTC. It specifies CASSKLVAETYEQYF.

V and J are TRBV6-5 and TRBJ2-7, with 11 bases that match TRBD2. The junction had 6 bases not matched to a gene; V was cut back by 2 bases and J by 6 bases. The germline CDR1 and CDR2 sequences are MNHEY and SVGAGI. The CDR3 loop spans 15 amino acids. Written as DNA, the CDR3 is TGTGCCAGCAGTTACACACTAGCGGGAGTTATCGAGCAGTACTTC. Encoded protein: CASSYTLAGVIEQYF.

The CDR3 DNA reads as TGTGCCAGAAGCCCCTCGTCGGGTGAGCAGTTCTTC. Its translation: CARSPSSGEQFF. This chain uses TRBV5-3 with TRBJ2-1; the D is unclear. TRBV5-3 carries the ORF label, with uncertain function. V was shortened by 4 bases and J by 9 bases, with 11 bases between the two germline ends. The CDR3 is 12 amino acids.

This sequence joins TRBV6-4 and TRBJ2-1, with 9 bases fitting TRBD2. The ends lost 4 bases at V and 6 bases at J; junction bases unmatched: 10. Germline-derived CDR1 and CDR2 are MRHNA and SNTAGT. This CDR3 region has 16 residues. CDR3 sequence reads: CASSAFIAGEGNEQFF. DNA for the CDR3: TGTGCCAGCAGTGCCTTTATAGCGGGAGAGGGCAATGAGCAGTTCTTC.

The chain has TRBV29-1 and TRBJ2-7; tentative D call: TRBD1 (5 bases). Trimming cost V 5 bases and J 1 base, with 18 bases left between them. This CDR3 is 15 amino acids long. The germline V gene encodes CDR1 SQVTM and CDR2 ANQGSEA. In DNA form, the CDR3 reads TGCAGCGTTTGCTTATATGGAGACAGATCCTACGAGCAGTACTTC. Translation gives CSVCLYGDRSYEQYF.

V and J are TRBV10-3 and TRBJ2-7; 8 bases line up with TRBD1. With V trimmed by 2 bases and J by 2 bases, 5 bases remained unmatched. CDR1 and CDR2 from the germline V gene are ENHRY and SYGVKD. This CDR3 is built from 15 residues. The CDR3: CAISEPGQDAYEQYF. Here the CDR3 DNA reads TGTGCCATCAGTGAGCCGGGACAGGACGCCTACGAGCAGTACTTC.

The V and J genes are TRBV20-1 and TRBJ2-7, with D unclear. V was clipped by 4 bases and J by 5 bases, with 9 bases between them. The CDR3 runs to 11 residues. The germline V gene has CDR1 DFQATT and CDR2 SNEGSKA (reference sequence). CDR3 nucleotide sequence: TGCAGTGCTATCGCCTACGACGAGCAGTACTTC. Amino acid sequence: CSAIAYDEQYF.

V and J are TRBV28 and TRBJ1-1; D is uncertain. Germline CDR1 MDHEN, CDR2 SYDVKM. V was clipped by 3 bases and J by 4 bases, with 18 bases between them. The CDR3 extends over 16 amino acids. The CDR3 bases are TGTGCCAGCAGTTTCTTTAGATACCCTGGCGGCACTGAAGCTTTCTTT. This translates into CASSFFRYPGGTEAFF.